This T cell receptor (beta chain) was observed in a study of T-cell reconstitution after alpha-beta-depleted transplantation in children. Study-wide findings and caveats: Two months or so post-transplant, alpha-beta T cells reportedly derived from several hundred expanded graft clones. Elevated TCRbeta diversity at day 60 was traced, in some patients, to surviving recipient T cells and thymic progenitors.

This clonotype was counted many times. Antigen unknown. The CDR3 runs 13 residues. Trimming took 2 bases from V and 4 from J, leaving 3 bases between them. Preparation of the TCRbeta library involved a method that used unique molecular identifiers. Each CDR3 protein is one row after TCRdb ran MiXCR on the PCR reads. The sample includes 200,000 to 250,000 distinct CDR3 sequences, about 26% of them seen just once. The source of this sequence is a girl aged 2 to 10 with Fanconi anemia, due to receive a stem cell transplant. Material: PBMCs, obtained before TCRalphabeta/CD19-depleted stem cell transplant. This rearrangement joins TRBV12-3 or TRBV12-4 to TRBJ2-6; no definite D call. CDR3 in amino acids: CASSLIGANVLTF. In DNA form, the CDR3 reads TGTGCCAGCAGTTTAATCGGGGCCAACGTCCTGACTTTC.